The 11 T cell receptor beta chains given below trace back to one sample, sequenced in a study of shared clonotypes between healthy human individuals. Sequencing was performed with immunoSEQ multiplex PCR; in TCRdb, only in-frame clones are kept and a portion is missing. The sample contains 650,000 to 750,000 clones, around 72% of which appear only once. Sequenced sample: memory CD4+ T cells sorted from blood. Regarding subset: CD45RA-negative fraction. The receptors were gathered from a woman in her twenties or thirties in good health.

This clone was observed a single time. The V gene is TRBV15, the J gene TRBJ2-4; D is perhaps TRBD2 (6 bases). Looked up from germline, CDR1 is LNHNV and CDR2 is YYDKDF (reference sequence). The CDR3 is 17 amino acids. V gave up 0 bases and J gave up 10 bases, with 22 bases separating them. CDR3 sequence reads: CATSRDRGSARPRIQYF. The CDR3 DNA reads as TGTGCCACCAGCAGAGATCGGGGGTCGGCTCGACCCAGGATTCAGTACTTC.

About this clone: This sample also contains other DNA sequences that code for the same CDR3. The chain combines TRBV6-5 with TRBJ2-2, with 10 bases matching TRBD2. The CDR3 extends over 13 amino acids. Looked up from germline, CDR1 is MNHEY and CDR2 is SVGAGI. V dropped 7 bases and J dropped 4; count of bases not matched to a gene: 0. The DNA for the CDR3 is TGTGCCAGCACTAGCGGGGGCACCGGGGAGCTGTTTTTT. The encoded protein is CASTSGGTGELFF.

The CDR3, as DNA: TGTGCCAGCAGGTACGGGACTAGCTCGGGCAATGAGCAGTTCTTC. Translating it yields CASRYGTSSGNEQFF. This chain connects TRBV6-6 to TRBJ2-1; TRBD2 aligns across 9 bases. The germline gives CDR1 MNHNY, CDR2 SVGAGI (reference sequence). Trimming cost V 6 bases and J 6 bases; bases outside gene matches: 9. CDR3 length: 15 residues.

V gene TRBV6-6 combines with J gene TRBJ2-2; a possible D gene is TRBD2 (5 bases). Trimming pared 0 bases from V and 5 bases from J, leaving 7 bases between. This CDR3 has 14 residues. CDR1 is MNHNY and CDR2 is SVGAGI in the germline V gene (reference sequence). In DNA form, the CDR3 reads TGTGCCAGCAGTTACTCGGGAGTTACCGGGGAGCTGTTTTTT. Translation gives CASSYSGVTGELFF.

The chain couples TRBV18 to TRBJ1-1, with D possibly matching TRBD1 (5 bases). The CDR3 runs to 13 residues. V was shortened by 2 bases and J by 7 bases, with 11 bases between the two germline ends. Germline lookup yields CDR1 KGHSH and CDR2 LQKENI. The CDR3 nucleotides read TGTGCCAGCTCACCAGTCAGGGAGTTTGAAGCTTTCTTT. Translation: CASSPVREFEAFF. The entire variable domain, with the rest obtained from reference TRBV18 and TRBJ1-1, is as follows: NAGVMQNPRHLVRRRGQEARLRCSPMKGHSHVYWYRQLPEEGLKFMVYLQKENIIDESGMPKERFSAEFPKEGPSILRIQQVVRGDSAAYFCASSPVREFEAFFGQGTRLTVV.

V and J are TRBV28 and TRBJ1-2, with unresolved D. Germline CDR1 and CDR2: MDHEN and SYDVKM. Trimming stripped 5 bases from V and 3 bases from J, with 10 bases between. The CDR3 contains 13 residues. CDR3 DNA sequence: TGTGCCAGCAGTCTCGGAGATGACTATGGCTACACCTTC. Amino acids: CASSLGDDYGYTF.

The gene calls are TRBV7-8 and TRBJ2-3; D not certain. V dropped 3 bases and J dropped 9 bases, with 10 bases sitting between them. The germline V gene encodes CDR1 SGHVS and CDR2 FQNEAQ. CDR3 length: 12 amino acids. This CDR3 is CASSLSRRTQYF. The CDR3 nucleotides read TGTGCCAGCAGCTTGTCACGGAGAACGCAGTATTTT.

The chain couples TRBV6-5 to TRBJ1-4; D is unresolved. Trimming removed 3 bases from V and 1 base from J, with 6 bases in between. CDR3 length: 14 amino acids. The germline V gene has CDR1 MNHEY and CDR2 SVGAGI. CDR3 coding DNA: TGTGCCAGCAGTTATGGTAGAACTAATGAAAAACTGTTTTTT. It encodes CASSYGRTNEKLFF.

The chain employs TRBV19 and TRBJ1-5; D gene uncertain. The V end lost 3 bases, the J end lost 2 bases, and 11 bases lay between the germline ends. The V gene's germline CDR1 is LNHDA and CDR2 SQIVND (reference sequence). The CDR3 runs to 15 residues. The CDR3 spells CASSMYGNGNQPQHF. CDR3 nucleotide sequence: TGTGCCAGTAGTATGTACGGTAATGGCAATCAGCCCCAGCATTTT.

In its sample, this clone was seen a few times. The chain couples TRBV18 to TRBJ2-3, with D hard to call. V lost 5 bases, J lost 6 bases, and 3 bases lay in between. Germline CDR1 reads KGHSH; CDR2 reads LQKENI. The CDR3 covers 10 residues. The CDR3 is CASSMDTQYF. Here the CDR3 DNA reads TGTGCCAGCTCAATGGATACGCAGTATTTT.

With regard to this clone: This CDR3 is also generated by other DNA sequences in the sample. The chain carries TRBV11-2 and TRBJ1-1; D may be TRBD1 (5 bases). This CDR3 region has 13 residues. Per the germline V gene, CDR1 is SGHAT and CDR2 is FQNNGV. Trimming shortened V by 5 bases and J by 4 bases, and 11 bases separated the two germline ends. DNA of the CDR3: TGTGCCAGCAGCCAGGGCGGGGGCACTGAAGCTTTCTTT. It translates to CASSQGGGTEAFF.